This TCR beta chain was captured in a study of T cell responses to AZD1222 COVID-19 vaccine. Broader study findings: Sampling captured repertoires only after the peak T cell response. Only a handful of AZD1222 recipients were seropositive at baseline.

The V end lost 3 bases, the J end lost 6 bases, and 14 bases lay between the germline ends. Germline CDR1 SNHLY, CDR2 FYNNEI. The CDR3 runs 15 residues. Only in-frame clones appear in the TCRdb table, and some are missing; sequencing was by immunoSEQ multiplex PCR. Of 100,000 to 150,000 clones in the sample, 70% to 90% were seen once. Points on this clone: Its antigen remains unidentified.

The sample here was peripheral blood, taken on day 0 of AZD1222 vaccination. The gene calls are TRBV2 and TRBJ2-2; D ambiguous. The sequence derives from an adult in good health. The CDR3 region has the DNA TGTGCCAGCAGTGATTTAGGGTTAGAGGCCGGGGAGCTGTTTTTT. This translates into CASSDLGLEAGELFF.